This T cell receptor (beta chain) was documented in a study of patients and donors after allogeneic stem cell transplantation. This clonotype occurred many times. TCRdb called the RT-PCR reads again in MiXCR, with one record for every CDR3 protein. This sample has about 230,000 distinct CDR3 sequences, with 13% to 15% found just once. The CDR3 length is 12 residues. V lost 5 bases and J lost 4; bases outside the gene matches: 1. Germline CDR1 is DFQATT and CDR2 is SNEGSKA (reference sequence). The chain couples TRBV20-1 to TRBJ1-3; TRBD1 agrees at 8 bases. The source of this sequence is a human donor who was either an allogeneic HSCT recipient or a stem cell or donor lymphocyte infusion donor (not recorded which). It is not recorded whose cells these are; they may come from a transplant donor. The specimen was blood, either unsorted or a sorted T cell fraction (not recorded which). The CDR3 DNA is TGCAGTGCTTGGGACAGGGGAAACACCATATATTTT. Translation: CSAWDRGNTIYF.